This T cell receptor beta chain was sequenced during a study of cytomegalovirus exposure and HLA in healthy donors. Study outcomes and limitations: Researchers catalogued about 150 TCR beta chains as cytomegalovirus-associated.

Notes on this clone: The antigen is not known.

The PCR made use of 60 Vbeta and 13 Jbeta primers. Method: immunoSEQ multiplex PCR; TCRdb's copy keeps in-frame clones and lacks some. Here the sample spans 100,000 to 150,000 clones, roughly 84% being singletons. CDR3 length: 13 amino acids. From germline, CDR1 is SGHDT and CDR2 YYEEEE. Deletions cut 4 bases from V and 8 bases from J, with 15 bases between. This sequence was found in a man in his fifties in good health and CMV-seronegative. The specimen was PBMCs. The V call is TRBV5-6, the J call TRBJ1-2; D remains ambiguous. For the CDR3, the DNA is TGTGCCAGCAGCGTAGGCAACTATCGGGGCTACACCTTC. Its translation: CASSVGNYRGYTF.